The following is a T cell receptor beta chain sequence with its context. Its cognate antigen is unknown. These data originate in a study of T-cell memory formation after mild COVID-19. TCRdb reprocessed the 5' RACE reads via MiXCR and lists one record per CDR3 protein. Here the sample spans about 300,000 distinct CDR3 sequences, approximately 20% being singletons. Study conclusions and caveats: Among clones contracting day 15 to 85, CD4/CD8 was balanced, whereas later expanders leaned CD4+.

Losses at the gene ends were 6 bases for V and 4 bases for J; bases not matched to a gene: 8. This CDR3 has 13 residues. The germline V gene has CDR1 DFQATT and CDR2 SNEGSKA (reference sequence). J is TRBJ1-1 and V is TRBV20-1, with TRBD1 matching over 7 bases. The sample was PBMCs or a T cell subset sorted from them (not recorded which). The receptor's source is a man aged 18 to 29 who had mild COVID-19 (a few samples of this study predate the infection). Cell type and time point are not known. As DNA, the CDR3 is TGCAGTGCGTGGGACAGCGGTCCCACTGAAGCTTTCTTT. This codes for CSAWDSGPTEAFF.